A single sample is the source of the 10 T cell receptor beta chains below, sequenced in a study of beta chain features in type 1 diabetes. The authors reverse transcribed all of the isolated RNA, so sequencing captured expressed TCRB transcripts. The table came from immunoSEQ multiplex PCR; TCRdb's copy has only in-frame clones and leaves some out. The sample shows approximately 470,000 clones, approximately 28% of them seen only once. Sequenced sample: naive CD4+ T cells from blood. These receptor sequences come from a young man in good health.

The J gene is TRBJ1-4, the V gene TRBV10-3; D gene uncertain. The CDR3 spans 14 residues. With 7 bases removed from V and 2 bases from J, the gap between germline ends came to 11 bases. Looked up from germline, CDR1 is ENHRY and CDR2 is SYGVKD. The CDR3 spells CAIKDRLTNEKLFF. For the CDR3, the DNA is TGTGCCATCAAGGATCGGTTGACTAATGAAAAACTGTTTTTT.

This clone was observed a few times. One junction end does not reproduce the germline sequence, and a read error may be involved. The J gene is TRBJ1-4, the V gene TRBV7-9, with a tentative D call TRBD1 (6 bases). The CDR3 contains 15 residues. The germline V gene encodes CDR1 SEHNR and CDR2 FQNEAQ (reference sequence). CDR3 in DNA: TGTGCCAGCAGCTTAGCGCCGACGACAGGCGGCCCACTCCTTTTT. Translating it yields CASSLAPTTGGPLLF.

The chain uses TRBV5-1 and TRBJ2-3; no reliable D call. In germline, CDR1 is SGHRS, CDR2 YFSETQ. CDR3 length: 15 residues. Trimming cost V 4 bases and J 1 base, with 13 bases left between them. The CDR3 sequence is CASSPGPEGTDTQYF. CDR3 DNA: TGCGCCAGCAGCCCGGGCCCCGAAGGCACAGATACGCAGTATTTT.

The chain combines TRBV7-9 with TRBJ2-7; 16 bases match TRBD2. This CDR3 spans 17 amino acids. The trim removed 4 bases at V and 6 bases at J, leaving 9 bases unmatched. CDR1 is SEHNR and CDR2 is FQNEAQ in the germline V gene (reference sequence). CDR3 DNA sequence: TGTGCCAGCAGCTCACCCGGGACTAGCGGGAGGGCCGCCGAGCAGTACTTC. Translation: CASSSPGTSGRAAEQYF.

The V gene is TRBV14, the J gene TRBJ2-1, with D perhaps matching TRBD1 or TRBD2 (5 bases each). CDR3 length: 13 residues. Germline assignment: CDR1 SGHDN and CDR2 FVKESK. The ends were cut back, 0 bases at V and 15 bases at J, with 15 bases in the middle. The chain's CDR3 is CASSQELGLRGFF. The CDR3 DNA reads as TGTGCCAGCAGCCAAGAGCTTGGCCTGAGGGGGTTCTTC.

This chain links TRBV9 with TRBJ2-3; D gene ambiguous. V was clipped by 2 bases and J by 4 bases, with 11 bases between them. Per germline, CDR1 SGDLS and CDR2 YYNGEE. The CDR3 sequence is 14 residues long. The CDR3 sequence: CASSVTGFPDTQYF. The DNA for the CDR3 is TGTGCCAGCAGCGTCACCGGTTTCCCAGATACGCAGTATTTT.

J is TRBJ1-3 and V is TRBV7-9, with TRBD1 identical over 7 bases. The CDR3 has 15 residues. Trimming took 3 bases from V and 2 from J; bases not matched to a gene: 4. Germline loops: CDR1 SEHNR, CDR2 FQNEAQ (reference sequence). The CDR3 reads CASSLGTAPGNTIYF. The CDR3 DNA sequence: TGTGCCAGCAGCTTGGGGACAGCCCCTGGAAACACCATATATTTT.

This clone occurred once. The gene calls are TRBV9 and TRBJ2-1; 7 bases are a match to TRBD2. Germline-derived CDR1 and CDR2 are SGDLS and YYNGEE. The CDR3 consists of 17 residues. The junction had 11 bases not matched to a gene; V was cut back by 2 bases and J by 3 bases. The CDR3 DNA follows: TGTGCCAGCAGCGTCGGGACTACCCTCGGGAGCTACAATGAGCAGTTCTTC. Translation gives CASSVGTTLGSYNEQFF.

The chain joins TRBV4-1 to TRBJ2-2, with 9 nucleotides matching TRBD2. This CDR3 region has 16 residues. From germline, CDR1 is MGHRA and CDR2 YSYEKL. Losses at the gene ends were 0 bases for V and 2 bases for J; bases not matched to a gene: 1. CDR3 region: CASSQETSGNTGELFF. DNA of the CDR3: TGCGCCAGCAGCCAAGAGACTAGCGGAAACACCGGGGAGCTGTTTTTT.

This chain joins TRBV7-9 and TRBJ1-1; tentative D call: TRBD1 (6 bases). V was trimmed by 3 bases and J by 4 bases, leaving 21 bases between them. Germline V gene lookup returns CDR1 SEHNR and CDR2 FQNEAQ (reference sequence). This CDR3 has 17 amino acids. For the CDR3, the DNA is TGTGCCAGCAGCTTCCGGGGCCTACAAGGGGGGAGCACTGAAGCTTTCTTT. It is translated as CASSFRGLQGGSTEAFF.